The 15 T cell receptor beta chains reported below all come from one sample, sequenced in a study of blood T cell repertoires in COVID-19. TCRdb's table, derived via immunoSEQ multiplex PCR, lists solely in-frame clones and lacks some. The sample lists under 500,000 clones, around nine tenths occurring once. The sample comprised peripheral blood. The receptor source for this set is a woman aged 30 to 39 with acute or convalescent COVID-19.

V and J are TRBV13 and TRBJ2-1; possible D gene TRBD1, 6 bases. This CDR3 has 16 residues. Trimming took off 0 bases at V and 4 bases at J, with 13 bases between the two ends. The germline V gene encodes CDR1 PRHDT and CDR2 FYEKMQ (reference sequence). CDR3 nucleotide sequence: TGTGCCAGCAGCTTAGGAGGGGGAGAACGATACAATGAGCAGTTCTTC. This gives the protein CASSLGGGERYNEQFF. Filled out from reference TRBV13 and TRBJ2-1, the complete variable domain reads AAGVIQSPRHLIKEKRETATLKCYPIPRHDTVYWYQQGPGQDPQFLISFYEKMQSDKGSIPDRFSAQQFSDYHSELNMSSLELGDSALYFCASSLGGGERYNEQFFGPGTRLTVL.

The CDR3 here is CASSQVVSAETQYF. CDR3 sequence (DNA): TGCGCCAGCAGCCAAGTTGTTAGCGCAGAGACCCAGTACTTC. The rearrangement joins TRBV4-1 to TRBJ2-5, with D maybe TRBD2 (5 bases). The CDR3 covers 14 residues. V was clipped by 1 base and J by 4 bases, with 10 bases between them. Germline-derived CDR1 and CDR2 are MGHRA and YSYEKL.

The chain recombines TRBV3-1 (or the pseudogene TRBV3-2) with TRBJ1-1; 10 bases agree with TRBD1. Germline-derived CDR1 and CDR2 are LGHDT and YNNKEL (reference sequence). The CDR3 has 15 residues. With 4 bases clipped from V and 5 bases from J, the junction kept 7 bases outside the gene matches. The CDR3 region is CASSLVDRGRTEAFF. The CDR3 DNA sequence: TGTGCCAGCAGCCTAGTCGACAGGGGGCGGACTGAAGCTTTCTTT.

The chain combines TRBV2 with TRBJ2-2; TRBD1 matches at 9 bases. Germline trimming cut 6 bases from V and 6 bases from J; bases unmatched to any gene: 11. The CDR3 is made up of 16 amino acids. Germline CDR1 reads SNHLY; CDR2 reads FYNNEI. The CDR3 spells CASSLDGTGFAGELFF. CDR3 sequence (DNA): TGTGCCAGCAGCCTAGACGGGACAGGGTTTGCCGGGGAGCTGTTTTTT.

J is TRBJ1-2 and V is TRBV3-1 (or the pseudogene TRBV3-2); 7 nucleotides align to TRBD1. The junction had 12 bases not matched to a gene; V was cut back by 8 bases and J by 6 bases. The CDR3 extends over 14 amino acids. The V gene's germline CDR1 is LGHDT and CDR2 YNNKEL (reference sequence). CDR3 DNA: TGTGCCAGCTCCGCCCTCCAGACAGGGAATGGCTACACCTTC. Amino acids: CASSALQTGNGYTF.

The chain employs TRBV5-5 and TRBJ1-2, with D unclear. With 0 bases removed from V and 4 bases from J, the gap between germline ends came to 10 bases. Germline V gene data show CDR1 as SGHKS and CDR2 as YYEKEE (reference sequence). The CDR3 runs 14 residues. The CDR3 DNA reads as TGTGCCAGCAGCTTGGATGAGCGTTTCTATGGCTACACCTTC. Amino acid sequence: CASSLDERFYGYTF.

The chain joins TRBV6-1 to TRBJ2-5; possible D gene TRBD1, 5 bases. The CDR3 extends over 14 amino acids. Germline V gene data show CDR1 as MNHNS and CDR2 as SASEGT. Trimming shortened V by 0 bases and J by 3 bases, and 8 bases separated the two germline ends. The CDR3 DNA reads as TGTGCCAGCAGTGAAGCTGGCAGGGAAGAGACCCAGTACTTC. Amino acid sequence: CASSEAGREETQYF.

The chain has TRBV13 and TRBJ1-4; 10 bases align to TRBD1. Germline trimming cut 5 bases from V and 5 bases from J; bases unmatched to any gene: 5. Germline V gene sequence: CDR1 PRHDT, CDR2 FYEKMQ (reference sequence). The CDR3 runs 15 residues. CDR3 protein: CASSLRGQGNEKLFF. In DNA, the CDR3 is TGTGCCAGCAGCCTTCGGGGACAGGGGAATGAAAAACTGTTTTTT.

This clone appeared once. This chain joins TRBV5-4 and TRBJ2-7; D remains ambiguous. Germline CDR1 is SGHNT and CDR2 is YYREEE (reference sequence). Trimming cost V 2 bases and J 1 base, with 10 bases left between them. This CDR3 is 14 amino acids long. In DNA form, the CDR3 reads TGTGCCAGCAGCTTCCTGGAGCATTCCTACGAGCAGTACTTC. It is translated as CASSFLEHSYEQYF.

The chain carries TRBV7-6 and TRBJ2-3, with D perhaps TRBD1 (6 bases). Germline V gene sequence: CDR1 SGHVS, CDR2 FNYEAQ. This CDR3 spans 15 amino acids. Trimming shortened V by 5 bases and J by 11 bases, and 23 bases separated the two germline ends. In nucleotides, the CDR3 is TGTGCCAGCAGCGGGCCCGTGGACAGACCTTCCATGCAGTATTTT. As protein: CASSGPVDRPSMQYF.

The chain recombines TRBV5-1 with TRBJ2-7; 9 nucleotides line up with TRBD1. V was pared by 1 base and J by 3 bases, with 8 bases of the junction left unmatched. CDR1 SGHRS and CDR2 YFSETQ come from the germline V gene. The CDR3 contains 16 residues. In DNA form, the CDR3 reads TGCGCCAGCAGCTTGAGAAATCCGGGACAGGGCTACGAGCAGTACTTC. Translating gives CASSLRNPGQGYEQYF.

The chain uses TRBV28 and TRBJ1-5, with 7 nucleotides matching TRBD1. After removal of 10 bases from V and 4 bases from J, the junction contained 10 bases not matched to a gene. This CDR3 has 14 amino acids. Germline V gene data show CDR1 as MDHEN and CDR2 as SYDVKM. This CDR3 reads CAIKKGAYNQPQHF. CDR3 nucleotides: TGTGCCATAAAAAAGGGGGCTTATAATCAGCCCCAGCATTTT.

This rearrangement joins TRBV29-1 to TRBJ2-5, with D unresolved. This CDR3 is built from 14 residues. The germline V gene has CDR1 SQVTM and CDR2 ANQGSEA. V gave up 5 bases and J gave up 2 bases, with 15 bases separating them. The CDR3 region is CSVTTYKSQETQYF. CDR3 DNA: TGCAGCGTTACTACTTACAAGTCACAAGAGACCCAGTACTTC. The full variable domain, rest sourced from reference TRBV29-1 and TRBJ2-5, is SAVISQKPSRDICQRGTSLTIQCQVDSQVTMMFWYRQQPGQSLTLIATANQGSEATYESGFVIDKFPISRPNLTFSTLTVSNMSPEDSSIYLCSVTTYKSQETQYFGPGTRLLVL.

This clone showed up just once. The J gene is TRBJ2-1, the V gene TRBV13; the match to TRBD2 covers 11 bases. Germline V gene lookup returns CDR1 PRHDT and CDR2 FYEKMQ (reference sequence). The length of the CDR3 is 16 residues. Losses at the gene ends were 1 base for V and 4 bases for J; bases not matched to a gene: 3. CDR3 DNA: TGTGCCAGCAGCTTAGTGACTAGCGGGGAATACAATGAGCAGTTCTTC. Amino acids: CASSLVTSGEYNEQFF.

V usage is TRBV29-1 and J usage is TRBJ1-1; unclear D gene. V lost 7 bases and J 1 base, leaving 7 bases between the germline ends. CDR3 length: 11 residues. Germline loops: CDR1 SQVTM, CDR2 ANQGSEA. The CDR3 loop reads CSAYRNTEAFF. In DNA form, the CDR3 reads TGCAGCGCCTACAGGAACACTGAAGCTTTCTTT.